This TCR beta chain was recorded in a study of T-cell memory formation after mild COVID-19. Study-level findings and limits: For contracting clones, CD4+ ones sat mainly in CM and EM, CD8+ in EMRA.

CDR1 and CDR2 from the germline V gene are MNHEY and SVGAGI. The CDR3 length is 15 residues. The J segment lost 3 bases and the V segment lost 3 bases, leaving 7 bases of the junction unmatched. This clonotype has only a few counts. What it recognizes is unknown. From 5'RACE with constant-segment primers came TCR alpha and TCR beta cDNA libraries that carried sample barcodes and UMIs. TCRdb recomputed calls from the 5' RACE reads with MiXCR, one row per CDR3 protein. Seen here are roughly 350,000 distinct CDR3 sequences, around 30% observed once, and the top ten hold less than 15%. The receptor was derived from an adult woman who had mild COVID-19 (a few samples of this study predate the infection). Cell type and time point are not known. Source material: PBMCs or a T cell subset sorted from them (not recorded which). The rearrangement joins TRBV6-5 to TRBJ2-7, with 8 bases identical to TRBD1. The chain's CDR3 is CASSYGTGTFYEQYF. The CDR3 nucleotides are TGTGCCAGCAGTTATGGGACAGGAACCTTCTACGAGCAGTACTTC.